A selection of T cell receptor beta chains follows, all from one sample in a study of regulatory T cells in long-lasting Graves disease. TCRdb fed the multiplex PCR reads into MiXCR, producing one record per CDR3 protein. The repertoire consists of 350,000 to 500,000 distinct CDR3 sequences, with under 25% occurring once and the leading ten covering 14%. Material: peripheral blood mononuclear cells (PBMCs), obtained when the disease was refractory, from a patient treated with antithyroid drugs. Receptors were obtained from a female donor with Graves disease. CDR3s include the opening cysteine and the closing phenylalanine or tryptophan. The order of the fields is D gene, clone size, J gene, V gene, CDR3 DNA, CDR3 protein. A D gene is named only where the DNA matches it firmly. Clone sizes are given selectively: once, few, many, or a class where the clone is expanded.

TRBD1 many TRBJ1-2 TRBV9 TGTGCCAGCAGGGGACAGAACTATGGCTACACCTTC CASRGQNYGYTF
. . TRBJ2-1 TRBV7-3 TGTGCCAGCAGCTTAGCGGTGAACAATGAGCAGTTCTTC CASSLAVNNEQFF
TRBD2 many TRBJ2-5 TRBV29-1 TGCAGCGTTAGCGGGAGCCGTGAGACCCAGTACTTC CSVSGSRETQYF
. . TRBJ1-5 TRBV5-1 TGCGCCAGCAGCACGGAGGGGTGGGATCAGCCCCAGCATTTT CASSTEGWDQPQHF
. many TRBJ2-7 TRBV2 TGTGCCAGCAGCAACACCAGAGCGGCCGACGAGCAGTACTTC CASSNTRAADEQYF
. . TRBJ2-1 TRBV28 TGTGCCAGCAGCGAAGGGGGAAGCCCCTACAATGAGCAGTTCTTC CASSEGGSPYNEQFF
TRBD1 many TRBJ2-7 TRBV27 TGTGCCAGCAGTCTAGACTCCGGGACAGGGGCCTACGAGCAGTACTTC CASSLDSGTGAYEQYF
. many TRBJ1-1 TRBV12-5 TGTGCTAGTGGTTTGGCCTCCGGGAACACTGAAGCTTTCTTT CASGLASGNTEAFF
. many TRBJ1-5 TRBV12-3/TRBV12-4 TGTGCCAGCAGTTTACCCTCCGCGTCAGGTGGAAACCTCCAGCCCCAGCATTTT CASSLPSASGGNLQPQHF
. . TRBJ2-5 TRBV28 TGTGCCAGCAGCCCCTCGGGGGTAGCGGAGACCCAGTACTTC CASSPSGVAETQYF
TRBD1 . TRBJ1-6 TRBV6-1 TGTGCCAGCAGCCCCGCGACAGGGAATTCACCCCTCCACTTT CASSPATGNSPLHF
TRBD1 few TRBJ2-7 TRBV30 TGTGCCTGGAGTGGCGGACAGGTGAACTCCTACGAGCAGTACTTC CAWSGGQVNSYEQYF
. . TRBJ1-2 TRBV6-5 TGTGCCAGCAGTTTGATGACAGGCCGGGGCTACACCTTC CASSLMTGRGYTF
. many TRBJ1-1 TRBV28 TGTGCCAGCGATACCCAGGGTGAAGCTTTCTTT CASDTQGEAFF
. . TRBJ1-1 TRBV11-2 TGTGCCAGCAGCTTAGTCCAGGGGCCCACTGAAGCTTTCTTT CASSLVQGPTEAFF
TRBD1 many TRBJ2-7 TRBV20-1 TGCAGTGCTACCGACAGGGTTAGATCGTACGAGCAGTACTTC CSATDRVRSYEQYF
. many TRBJ1-4 TRBV6-1 TGTGCCAGCAGCCAGCAGGAATCCGGAAAACTGTTTTTT CASSQQESGKLFF
. few TRBJ2-2 TRBV7-6 TGTGCCAGCAGCCCGGCGGACAGCGCGAACACCGGGGAGCTGTTTTTT CASSPADSANTGELFF
. many TRBJ2-7 TRBV28 TGTGCCAGCAGCTTTGTCTACGAGCAGTACTTC CASSFVYEQYF
. many TRBJ2-7 TRBV2 TGTGCCAGCAGTAAAGACAGTATCTCCTACGAGCAGTACTTC CASSKDSISYEQYF
. many TRBJ1-1 TRBV6-1 TGTGCCAGCATCGGGTTTGGCCCCTTGGGGACTGAAGCTTTCTTT CASIGFGPLGTEAFF
TRBD1 . TRBJ1-3 TRBV14 TGTGCCAGCAGCCGCCTCGGCAGCCAAGGGTTGTGGGACAGCTCTGGAAACACCATATATTTT CASSRLGSQGLWDSSGNTIYF
. many TRBJ2-2 TRBV30 TGTGCCTGGAGTACAACGAACACCGGGGAGCTGTTTTTT CAWSTTNTGELFF
. many TRBJ1-6 TRBV6-1 TGTGCCAGCAGTGAGGATGAGCAAGTATTAGTATCCAATTCACCCCTCCACTTT CASSEDEQVLVSNSPLHF
TRBD1 many TRBJ1-2 TRBV20-1 TGCAGTGCTAGAGATCACGAGTTAACAGGGGCTGGCTACACCTTC CSARDHELTGAGYTF
. many TRBJ1-2 TRBV28 TGTGCCAGCAGTTTGGGACCGGCGGGGGGCTACACCTTC CASSLGPAGGYTF
. few TRBJ1-5 TRBV19 TGTGCCAGTAACTGGGTCAGAGGGGGCAATCAGCCCCAGCATTTT CASNWVRGGNQPQHF
. many TRBJ1-2 TRBV18 TGTGCCAGCTCACCACTTGGGGAGGATGGCTACACCTTC CASSPLGEDGYTF
TRBD1 . TRBJ2-2 TRBV5-1 TGTGCCAGCAGCTTGGGAACAGGGGTCGGGGAGCTGTTTTTT CASSLGTGVGELFF
TRBD1 . TRBJ1-3 TRBV9 TGTGCCAGCAGCGGAGACAGGGGAGGAAACACCATATATTTT CASSGDRGGNTIYF
. . TRBJ2-1 TRBV5-1 TGCGCCAGCAGCCCAGAGGAGGGCTCCTACAATGAGCAGTTCTTC CASSPEEGSYNEQFF
. . TRBJ1-6 TRBV5-1 TGCGCCAGCAGCTCTGGCGCGAGTTATTCACCCCTCCACTTT CASSSGASYSPLHF
TRBD1 many TRBJ1-5 TRBV28 TGTGCCAGCAGTTTAAGCCCCCCGGGACAGGGACCGCTCAGCAATCAGCCCCAGCATTTT CASSLSPPGQGPLSNQPQHF
. . TRBJ2-7 TRBV5-1 TGCGCCAGCAGCTTGGGGAGCCATTTCTCCTACGAGCAGTACTTC CASSLGSHFSYEQYF
. . TRBJ2-1 TRBV6-8 TGTGCCAGCAGATGGGACGGGAACAATGAGCAGTTCTTC CASRWDGNNEQFF
. many TRBJ2-5 TRBV28 TGTGCCAGCAGCTCGACTTACACGGAGACCCAGTACTTC CASSSTYTETQYF
. . TRBJ2-1 TRBV9 TGTGCCAGCAGCGTAGGCCGTACCTACAATGAGCAGTTCTTC CASSVGRTYNEQFF
. many TRBJ2-5 TRBV12-3/TRBV12-4 TGTGCCAGCAGTCGGGACACTAAAGAGACCCAGTACTTC CASSRDTKETQYF
TRBD2 many TRBJ2-5 TRBV29-1 TGCAGCGTTGGACTAGCGGGAAAGGGGGAGACCCAGTACTTC CSVGLAGKGETQYF
. . TRBJ2-3 TRBV10-3 TGTGCCATCAGCCGGGAGTTAACAACAGATACGCAGTATTTT CAISRELTTDTQYF
. . TRBJ1-5 TRBV20-1 TGCAGTGCTAGAGTTCTCGGGATTGGGAATCAGCCCCAGCATTTT CSARVLGIGNQPQHF
. . TRBJ1-1 TRBV6-1 TGTGCCAGCAGTGAGACCGCCCTCCTTGGGGGGCTAATCACTGAAGCTTTCTTT CASSETALLGGLITEAFF
TRBD1 few TRBJ2-7 TRBV28 TGTGCCAGCAGTGTACTTTGGGGACAGGGAGACTACGAGCAGTACTTC CASSVLWGQGDYEQYF
. . TRBJ2-1 TRBV20-1 TGCAGTGCGAGACTAGTAGGGGAGCAGTTCTTC CSARLVGEQFF
TRBD1 many TRBJ2-7 TRBV20-1 TGCAGTGCTAGAGATAGTTTGGACAGGGGGCACGAGCAGTACTTC CSARDSLDRGHEQYF
. many TRBJ1-2 TRBV28 TGTGCCAGCACCTTAATGTCCGGTGGCTACACCTTC CASTLMSGGYTF
. . TRBJ1-1 TRBV7-2 TGTGCCAGCAGCCCGCCCGGGTCCCCGAACACTGAAGCTTTCTTT CASSPPGSPNTEAFF
TRBD2 . TRBJ2-3 TRBV7-9 TGTGCCAGCAGCTTCCCGGAGCGGGGCGGGACAGATACGCAGTATTTT CASSFPERGGTDTQYF
TRBD1 . TRBJ1-3 TRBV2 TGTGCCAGCAGCCAGGGGGAAGTTGGAAACACCATATATTTT CASSQGEVGNTIYF